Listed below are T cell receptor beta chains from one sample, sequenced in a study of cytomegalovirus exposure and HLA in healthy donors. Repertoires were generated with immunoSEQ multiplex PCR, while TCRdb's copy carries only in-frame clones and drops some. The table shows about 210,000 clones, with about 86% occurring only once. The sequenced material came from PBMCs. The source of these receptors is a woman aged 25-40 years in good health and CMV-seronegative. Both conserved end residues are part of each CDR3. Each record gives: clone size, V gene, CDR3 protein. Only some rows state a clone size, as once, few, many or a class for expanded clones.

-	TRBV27	CASSFSPGHPAGANVLTF
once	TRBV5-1	CASSLAVRGGNTQYF
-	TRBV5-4	CASSRPEGRTEAFF
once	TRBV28	CASIGQGSTDTQYF
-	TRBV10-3	CAIWDYHQETQYF
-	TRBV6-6	CASRTGVGGELFF
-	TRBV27	CASSLSPTPGAQETQYF
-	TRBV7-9	CASSLGRTGFFLTF
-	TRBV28	CASSFRGTEAFF
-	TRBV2	CASRSRTGNYGYTF
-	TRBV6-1	CASSDPNRGNVNTQYF
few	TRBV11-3	CASSTGTGPFQLFF
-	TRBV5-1	CASSLRFYSEAMDNEQFF
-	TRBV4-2	CASSPQIKPLAGGGETQYF
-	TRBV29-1	CSDTLAGAENEQFF
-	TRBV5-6	CASSLVRQGNEQFF
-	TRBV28	CASSSLTAEQYF
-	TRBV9	CASSEGLAGGPMVSYEQYF
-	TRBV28	CASSPFATTFGNTQYF
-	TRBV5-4	CASSLSSGDFGDTQYF
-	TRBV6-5	CASSDGLGLFF
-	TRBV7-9	CASSPREGAQNGYTF
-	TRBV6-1	CASMVTFEAFF
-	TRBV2	CASTRDSDTQYF
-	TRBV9	CASSSRGWSGNTIYF
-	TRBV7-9	CASSPGTGDYEQYF
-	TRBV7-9	CASSASWGEVGYTF
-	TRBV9	CASSVGISLDFGEKLFF
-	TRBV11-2	CASSSWDREYEQYF
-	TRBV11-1	CASGRDSDTEAFF
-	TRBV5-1	CASSRDSQDSYEQYF
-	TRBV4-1	CASSPGDSQDEQFF
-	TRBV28	CASRGQDLSYEQYF
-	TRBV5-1	CASSLGQGAKGTEAFF
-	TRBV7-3	CASSLLPSRSTDTQYF
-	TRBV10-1	CASSERNTGELFF